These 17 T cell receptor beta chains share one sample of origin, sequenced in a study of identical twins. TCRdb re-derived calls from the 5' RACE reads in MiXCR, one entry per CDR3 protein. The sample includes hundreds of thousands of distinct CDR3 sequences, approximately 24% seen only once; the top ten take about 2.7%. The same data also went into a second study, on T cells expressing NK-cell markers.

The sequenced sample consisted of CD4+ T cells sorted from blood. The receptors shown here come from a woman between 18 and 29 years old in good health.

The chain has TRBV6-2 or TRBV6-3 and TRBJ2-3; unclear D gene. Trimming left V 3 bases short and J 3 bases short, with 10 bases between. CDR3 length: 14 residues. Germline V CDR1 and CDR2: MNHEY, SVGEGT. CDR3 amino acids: CASSYEDRTDTQYF. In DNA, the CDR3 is TGTGCCAGCAGTTATGAGGATCGGACAGATACGCAGTATTTT.

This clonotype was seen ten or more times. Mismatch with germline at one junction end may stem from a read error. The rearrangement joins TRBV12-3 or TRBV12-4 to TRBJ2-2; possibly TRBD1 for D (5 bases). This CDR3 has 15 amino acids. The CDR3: CAISFTQGLPGELFF. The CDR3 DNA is TGTGCCATCAGTTTTACCCAGGGCCTACCCGGGGAGCTGTTTTTT.

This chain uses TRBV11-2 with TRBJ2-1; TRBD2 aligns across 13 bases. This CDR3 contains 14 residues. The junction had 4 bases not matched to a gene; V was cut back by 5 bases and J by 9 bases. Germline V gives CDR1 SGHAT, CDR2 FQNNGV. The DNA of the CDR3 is TGTGCCAGCAGCCCTAGGACTAGCGGGAGTGAGCAGTTCTTC. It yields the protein CASSPRTSGSEQFF.

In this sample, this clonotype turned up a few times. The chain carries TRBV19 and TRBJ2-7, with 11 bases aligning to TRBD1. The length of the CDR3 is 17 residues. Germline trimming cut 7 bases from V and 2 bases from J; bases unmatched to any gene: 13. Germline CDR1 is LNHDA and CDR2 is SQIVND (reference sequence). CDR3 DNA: TGTGCCAGTACCCCGGACAGGGGGCGTTTTTCGACCTACGAGCAGTACTTC. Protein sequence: CASTPDRGRFSTYEQYF.

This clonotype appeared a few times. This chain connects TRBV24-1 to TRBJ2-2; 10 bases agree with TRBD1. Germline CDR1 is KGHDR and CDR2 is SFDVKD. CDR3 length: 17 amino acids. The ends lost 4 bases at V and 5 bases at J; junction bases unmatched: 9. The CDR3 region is CATSDTPGTGETGELFF. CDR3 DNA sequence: TGTGCCACCAGTGACACACCCGGGACAGGGGAGACCGGGGAGCTGTTTTTT.

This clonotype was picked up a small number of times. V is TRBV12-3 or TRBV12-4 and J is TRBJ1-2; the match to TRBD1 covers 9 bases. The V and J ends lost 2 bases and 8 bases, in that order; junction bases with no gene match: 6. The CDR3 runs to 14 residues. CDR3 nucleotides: TGTGCCAGCAGTTTACTTGGGACAGGGAGCGGCTACACCTTC. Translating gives CASSLLGTGSGYTF.

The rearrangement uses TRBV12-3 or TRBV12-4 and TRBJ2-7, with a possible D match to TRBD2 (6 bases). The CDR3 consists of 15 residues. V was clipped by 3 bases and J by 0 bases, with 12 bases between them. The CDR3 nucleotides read TGTGCCAGCAGTTTTAGCGGCTTAAGCTCCTACGAGCAGTACTTC. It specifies CASSFSGLSSYEQYF.

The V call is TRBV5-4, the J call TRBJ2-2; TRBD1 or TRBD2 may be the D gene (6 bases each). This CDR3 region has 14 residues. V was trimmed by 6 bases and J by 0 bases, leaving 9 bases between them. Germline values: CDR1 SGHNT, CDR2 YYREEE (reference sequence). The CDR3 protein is CASNREANTGELFF. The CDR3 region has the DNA TGTGCCAGCAACAGGGAGGCGAACACCGGGGAGCTGTTTTTT.

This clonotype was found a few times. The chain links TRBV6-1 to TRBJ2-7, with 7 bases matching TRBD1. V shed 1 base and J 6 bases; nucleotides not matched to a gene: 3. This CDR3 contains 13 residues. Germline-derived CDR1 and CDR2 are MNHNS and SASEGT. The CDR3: CASSEGQGSEQYF. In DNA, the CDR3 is TGTGCCAGCAGTGAAGGACAGGGCAGCGAGCAGTACTTC.

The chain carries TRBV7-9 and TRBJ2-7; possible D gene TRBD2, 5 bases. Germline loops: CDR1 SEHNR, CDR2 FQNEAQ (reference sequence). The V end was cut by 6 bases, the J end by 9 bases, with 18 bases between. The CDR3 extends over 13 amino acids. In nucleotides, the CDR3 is TGTGCCAGCAGACACCAGGCCTCTGAGGGGCAGTACTTC. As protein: CASRHQASEGQYF.

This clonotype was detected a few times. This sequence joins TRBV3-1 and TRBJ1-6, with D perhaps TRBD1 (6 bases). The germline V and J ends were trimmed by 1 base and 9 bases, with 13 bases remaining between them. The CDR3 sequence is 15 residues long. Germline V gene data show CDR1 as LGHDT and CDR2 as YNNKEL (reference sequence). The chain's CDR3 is CASSQVSVGASPLHF. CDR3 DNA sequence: TGTGCCAGCAGCCAAGTATCAGTGGGGGCTTCACCCCTCCACTTT.

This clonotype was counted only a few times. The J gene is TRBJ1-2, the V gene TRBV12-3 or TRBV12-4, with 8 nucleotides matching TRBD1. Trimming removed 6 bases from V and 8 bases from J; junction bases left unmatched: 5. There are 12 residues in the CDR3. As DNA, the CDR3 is TGTGCCAGCAGGACAGGGGCGGGAGGCTACACCTTC. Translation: CASRTGAGGYTF.

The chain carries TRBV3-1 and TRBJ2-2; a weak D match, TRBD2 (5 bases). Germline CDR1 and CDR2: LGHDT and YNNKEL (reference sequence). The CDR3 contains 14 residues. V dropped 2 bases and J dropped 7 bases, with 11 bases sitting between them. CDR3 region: CASSQKGSHGELFF. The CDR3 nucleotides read TGTGCCAGCAGCCAAAAAGGGAGCCACGGGGAGCTGTTTTTT. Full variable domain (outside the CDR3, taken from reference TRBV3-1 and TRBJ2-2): DTAVSQTPKYLVTQMGNDKSIKCEQNLGHDTMYWYKQDSKKFLKIMFSYNNKELIINETVPNRFSPKSPDKAHLNLHINSLELGDSAVYFCASSQKGSHGELFFGEGSRLTVL.

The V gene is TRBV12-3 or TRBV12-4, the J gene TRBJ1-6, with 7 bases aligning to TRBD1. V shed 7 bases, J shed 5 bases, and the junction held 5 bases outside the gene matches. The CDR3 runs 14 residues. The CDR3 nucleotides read TGTGCCAGCAACTTGGGACAGAATAATTCACCCCTCCACTTT. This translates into CASNLGQNNSPLHF.

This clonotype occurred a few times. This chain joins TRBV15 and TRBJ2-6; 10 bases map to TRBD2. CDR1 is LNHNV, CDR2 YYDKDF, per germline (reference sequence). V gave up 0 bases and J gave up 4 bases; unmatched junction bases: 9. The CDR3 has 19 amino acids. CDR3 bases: TGTGCCACCAGCAGAGATTTGGCTAGCGGGAGTCCCGGGGCCAACGTCCTGACTTTC. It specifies CATSRDLASGSPGANVLTF.

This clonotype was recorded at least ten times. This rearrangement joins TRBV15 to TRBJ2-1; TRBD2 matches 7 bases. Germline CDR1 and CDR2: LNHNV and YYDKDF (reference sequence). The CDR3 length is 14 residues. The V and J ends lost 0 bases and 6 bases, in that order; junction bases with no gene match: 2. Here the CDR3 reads CATSREGRGNEQFF. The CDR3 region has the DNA TGTGCCACCAGCAGAGAGGGGAGGGGCAATGAGCAGTTCTTC.

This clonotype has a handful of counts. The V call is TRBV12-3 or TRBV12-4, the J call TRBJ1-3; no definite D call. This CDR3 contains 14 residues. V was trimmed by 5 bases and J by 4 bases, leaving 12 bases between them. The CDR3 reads CASSLRHSGNTIYF. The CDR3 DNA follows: TGTGCCAGCAGTCTACGCCACTCCGGAAACACCATATATTTT.